One sample yielded the 21 T cell receptor beta chains listed below, sequenced in a study of T cell repertoires and leukemia-associated antigens (dated by TCRdb to between 2019 and 2020). These TCRs' antigens remain unknown. The library came from 5' RACE. The sample was run on an Illumina MiSeq. Using fastp at Q25 and MiXCR, TCRdb reprocessed the public reads and kept productive beta chains. Rows matching on CDR3 protein sequence are summarized as one entry with the most common DNA and genes. For this sample the table gives 10,000 to 15,000 distinct CDR3 sequences, of which roughly 39% were detected only once. 30% to 40% of the sample is taken by the ten largest. Sequencing was performed on CD3+ T cells sorted from blood and cultured. The receptors come from a female donor in good health.

The chain employs TRBV4-2 and TRBJ1-5; no clear D gene. Trimming removed 2 bases at V and 3 bases at J, with 5 bases between. The CDR3 is 13 residues long. The germline CDR1 and CDR2 sequences are LGHNA and YNFKEQ. Here the CDR3 reads CASSQSINQPQHF. The CDR3 nucleotides are TGTGCCAGCAGCCAAAGTATCAATCAGCCCCAGCATTTT.

The J gene is TRBJ2-7, the V gene TRBV6-2 or TRBV6-3; D not certain. There are 22 residues in the CDR3. V dropped 7 bases and J dropped 0 bases, with 37 bases sitting between them. Germline values: CDR1 MNHEY, CDR2 SVGEGT. The CDR3 protein is CASTSISFVPRTVRLDSYEQYF. Here the CDR3 DNA reads TGTGCCAGCACCTCTATTTCGTTTGTTCCCCGGACGGTGAGATTGGACTCCTACGAGCAGTACTTC.

As concerns this clonotype: The final CDR3 position lacks the conserved phenylalanine or tryptophan, pointing to a likely read error. The V gene is TRBV15, the J gene TRBJ2-3; 11 nucleotides agree with TRBD1. Losses at the gene ends were 0 bases for V and 4 bases for J; bases not matched to a gene: 3. This CDR3 has 16 amino acids. Per germline, CDR1 LNHNV and CDR2 YYDKDF (reference sequence). CDR3 sequence reads: CATSRDRTGGADTQYR. The CDR3 DNA reads TGTGCCACCAGCAGAGATCGGACAGGGGGCGCAGATACGCAGTATCGT.

This clonotype was observed at least ten times. CDR3 sequence (DNA): TGTGCCAGCTCACCCCAACCCCCGGGCCATCGTAACACTGAAGCTTTCTTT. It encodes CASSPQPPGHRNTEAFF. The gene calls are TRBV18 and TRBJ1-1; D gene uncertain. Trimming removed 3 bases from V and 2 bases from J, with 19 bases in between. The germline V gene has CDR1 KGHSH and CDR2 LQKENI. The CDR3 contains 17 residues.

A word on this clonotype: The CDR3 does not close with the conserved phenylalanine or tryptophan, likely indicating a read error. The DNA is omitted, as the CDR3 cannot be located on it reliably, and the CDR3 follows TCRdb's listing. The chain carries TRBV25-1 and TRBJ2-1; the DNA was not used to check the table's D call, TRBD1. The CDR3 is made up of 15 amino acids, end residues included. Germline CDR1 reads MGHDK; CDR2 reads SYGVNS. The CDR3 loop is CASSDYGTLTGERFL.

At least ten counts were recorded for this clonotype. The chain is built from TRBV6-6 and TRBJ2-1; maybe TRBD1 (6 bases). Germline loops: CDR1 MNHNY, CDR2 SVGAGI (reference sequence). Between the trimmed V and J ends, which lost 5 bases and 4 bases, there was a span of 9 bases. The CDR3 is made up of 13 amino acids. In nucleotides, the CDR3 is TGTGCCAGCAGTGGCGGACAGTACAATGAGCAGTTCTTC. Its translation: CASSGGQYNEQFF.

Notes on this clonotype: Mismatch with germline at one junction end may stem from a read error. The chain employs TRBV9 and TRBJ2-1; D is unclear. Germline-derived CDR1 and CDR2 are SGDLS and YYNGEE. The CDR3 runs to 14 residues. CDR3 residues: CTSSVSPGGDEQFF. CDR3 DNA sequence: TGTACCAGCAGCGTCTCGCCGGGTGGAGACGAGCAGTTCTTC.

This clonotype showed up many times. The chain uses TRBV6-1 and TRBJ2-6; D unresolved. Germline values: CDR1 MNHNS, CDR2 SASEGT. V was trimmed by 10 bases and J by 0 bases, leaving 10 bases between them. The CDR3 is 14 residues long. CDR3 DNA: TGTGCCACCCCTAGACCCTCTGGGGCCAACGTCCTGACTTTC. This translates into CATPRPSGANVLTF.

The genes are TRBV27 and TRBJ2-7; weak D call: TRBD1 (6 bases). Germline CDR1 is MNHEY and CDR2 is SMNVEV (reference sequence). The V gene lost 1 base and the J gene lost 9 bases, with 16 bases spanning the gap. There are 14 residues in the CDR3. The CDR3 region is CASSLYSGAGTQYF. As DNA, the CDR3 is TGTGCCAGCAGTTTATATTCAGGGGCCGGCACGCAGTACTTC.

This clonotype showed up just a few times. The genes are TRBV24-1 and TRBJ2-2; D ambiguous. Germline loops: CDR1 KGHDR, CDR2 SFDVKD. V was pared by 12 bases and J by 0 bases, with 10 bases between. The CDR3 runs to 13 residues. CDR3 sequence (DNA): TGTGCCGCTTCCCCACCGAACACCGGGGAGCTGTTTTTT. The encoded protein is CAASPPNTGELFF.

On this clonotype itself: Mismatch with germline at one junction end may stem from a read error. The V gene is TRBV7-3, the J gene TRBJ2-1; TRBD2 aligns across 9 bases. This CDR3 contains 15 residues. Germline V lookup: CDR1 SGHTA, CDR2 FQGTGA. The CDR3 DNA reads TGTGCCAGCAGCCTCGGACTAGCGCCAGGCAATGAGCGGTTCTTC. Protein product: CASSLGLAPGNERFF.

CDR3 coding DNA: TGCAGTGCTAGAGTCGTGGGAGAGACCCAGTACTTC. Its protein is CSARVVGETQYF. This rearrangement joins TRBV20-1 to TRBJ2-5; D ambiguous. Looked up from germline, CDR1 is DFQATT and CDR2 is SNEGSKA (reference sequence). The CDR3 is 12 residues long. The ends were cut back, 1 base at V and 4 bases at J, with 7 bases in the middle.

This clonotype was detected many times. The chain uses TRBV25-1 and TRBJ2-3, with TRBD1 matching over 8 bases. Losses at the gene ends were 7 bases for V and 2 bases for J; bases not matched to a gene: 8. This CDR3 has 15 amino acids. Germline values: CDR1 MGHDK, CDR2 SYGVNS. The DNA for the CDR3 is TGTGCCAGCAATCCAGGACAGGGACACACAGATACGCAGTATTTT. Its translation: CASNPGQGHTDTQYF.

The table lists this clonotype with a few counts. The chain uses TRBV7-2 and TRBJ1-1; D is uncertain. Germline loops: CDR1 SGHTA, CDR2 FQGNSA. The CDR3 is 15 residues long. The ends were cut back, 1 base at V and 4 bases at J, with 13 bases in the middle. CDR3 sequence reads: CASSLEVLFGTEAFF. The CDR3 DNA reads TGTGCCAGCAGCTTAGAGGTGTTATTTGGCACTGAAGCTTTCTTT.

J is TRBJ1-4 and V is TRBV12-3 or TRBV12-4, with 8 bases that match TRBD1. V lost 3 bases to trimming and J lost 4 bases; unmatched junction nucleotides: 1. The CDR3 is 14 residues long. In DNA form, the CDR3 reads TGTGCCAGCAGTTTTGGACAGGGTAATGAAAAACTGTTTTTT. This encodes CASSFGQGNEKLFF.

This clonotype ranks as medium-sized. The genes are TRBV20-1 and TRBJ2-5; 14 bases are shared with TRBD2. J gave up 3 bases and V 4 bases, and 4 bases lay outside the gene matches. The germline CDR1 and CDR2 sequences are DFQATT and SNEGSKA (reference sequence). CDR3 length equals 15 residues. The CDR3 loop reads CSATTSGRAEETQYF. DNA of the CDR3: TGCAGTGCTACGACTAGCGGGAGGGCCGAAGAGACCCAGTACTTC.

This clonotype is labeled medium-sized. The CDR3 DNA reads TGCAGCTGGGGACTAGCGGGAACGTACAATGAGCAGTTCTTC. This codes for CSWGLAGTYNEQFF. V and J are TRBV29-1 and TRBJ2-1; 13 nucleotides match TRBD2. CDR1 SQVTM and CDR2 ANQGSEA come from the germline V gene. Trimming took 8 bases from V and 4 from J; bases not matched to a gene: 5. The CDR3 has 14 residues.

The V gene is TRBV10-3, the J gene TRBJ1-4; D is possibly TRBD1 (5 bases). The germline V and J ends were trimmed by 2 bases and 7 bases, with 11 bases remaining between them. Germline CDR1 ENHRY, CDR2 SYGVKD. The CDR3 runs to 14 residues. The CDR3 nucleotides read TGTGCCATCAGTGAGCGGGGAAGGGGTGAAAAACTGTTTTTT. This encodes CAISERGRGEKLFF.

This clonotype was counted a few times. The chain joins TRBV20-1 to TRBJ1-5; 12 bases fit TRBD1. This CDR3 is built from 16 residues. Germline CDR1 DFQATT, CDR2 SNEGSKA (reference sequence). In nucleotides, the CDR3 is TGCAGCGCTGGAGACCGGGACAGGGGGCTTCTTCAGCCCCAGCATTTT. It is translated as CSAGDRDRGLLQPQHF.

This clonotype is deemed medium-sized. The chain is built from TRBV5-1 and TRBJ2-7, with 8 bases matching TRBD1. V was clipped by 4 bases and J by 4 bases; unmatched bases: 13. This CDR3 has 16 amino acids. Germline lookup yields CDR1 SGHRS and CDR2 YFSETQ. CDR3 bases: TGCGCCAGCAGCCCTAGAGCGTCCCAGGGGGCTTACGAGCAGTACTTC. It codes for CASSPRASQGAYEQYF.

The chain employs TRBV2 and TRBJ2-1; 10 bases are shared with TRBD2. CDR1 and CDR2 from the germline V gene are SNHLY and FYNNEI. This CDR3 is 22 amino acids long. The ends lost 4 bases at V and 8 bases at J; junction bases unmatched: 29. The CDR3 region is CASSGWTPSSTSGTPWHYEQFF. For the CDR3, the DNA is TGTGCCAGCAGTGGTTGGACACCAAGTTCTACTAGCGGGACCCCTTGGCACTATGAGCAGTTCTTC.